This T cell receptor (beta chain) appears in the sequencing data of a study of blood T cell repertoires in COVID-19. As handled by the study authors: Reference gene primer amplification yielded estimated nucleated cell counts. Clones were read by immunoSEQ multiplex PCR, and TCRdb kept only the in-frame ones, dropping some. That table gives V, J and clone size, and the DNA gave D and trimming. The repertoire includes 90,000 to 140,000 clones, approximately 78% of them detected once, and 15% to 19% sits in the top ten. Per germline, CDR1 SGHVS and CDR2 FQNEAQ. Trimming cost V 1 base and J 2 bases; bases outside gene matches: 6. This CDR3 is built from 16 residues.

This TCR was recovered from a woman older than 75 with acute or convalescent COVID-19. The sequenced sample was peripheral blood. J is TRBJ2-7 and V is TRBV7-8, with 9 bases fitting TRBD2. The CDR3 region has the DNA TGTGCCAGCAGCTTAGGGGGTAGCGGGGGAACCTACGAGCAGTACTTC. Translation gives CASSLGGSGGTYEQYF. The entire variable domain, with the rest obtained from reference TRBV7-8 and TRBJ2-7, is as follows: GAGVSQSPRYKVAKRGQDVALRCDPISGHVSLFWYQQALGQGPEFLTYFQNEAQLDKSGLPSDRFFAERPEGSVSTLKIQRTQQEDSAVYLCASSLGGSGGTYEQYFGPGTRLTVT.